This T cell receptor beta chain was sequenced for a study of T cells in Graves' hyperthyroidism and ophthalmopathy. General study points: Ophthalmopathy was told apart from stable hyperthyroidism by a 13 V-J model.

Germline values: CDR1 SNHLY, CDR2 FYNNEI. With 7 bases clipped from V and 6 bases from J, the junction kept 7 bases outside the gene matches. CDR3 length: 14 amino acids. In its sample, this clonotype was seen many times. The antigen is unknown. RNA transcripts were the template for amplifying TCR beta CDR3 regions. The HTBI primer set served for first-round RT-PCR of the TCR CDR3. TCRdb re-analysed the multiplex PCR reads in MiXCR, keeping a single row per CDR3 protein. This table has 270,000 or so distinct CDR3 sequences, around 25% appearing once. The genes are TRBV2 and TRBJ2-2, with 8 bases lining up with TRBD1. The clonotype was recovered from a middle-aged man with Graves' hyperthyroidism that later progressed to Graves' ophthalmopathy. Source material: blood. The CDR3 region has the DNA TGTGCCAGCACATGGACAGGGAATTCCGGGGAGCTGTTTTTT. Its protein product is CASTWTGNSGELFF.